This T cell receptor beta chain derives from a study of neurological immune-mediated disorders. V shed 0 bases and J shed 4 bases, with 4 bases lying between them. CDR1 and CDR2 from the germline V gene are MGHRA and YSYEKL. The CDR3 is 13 amino acids. Regarding the study as a whole: No sharing of CDR3 amino acid sequences was observed among expanded clones across subjects, suggesting private repertoires in all groups.

TCRdb re-called the 5' RACE reads with MiXCR, one entry per CDR3 protein. The sample lists tens of thousands of distinct CDR3 sequences; 2% to 3% were seen once. This clonotype occurred many times. Its target is unknown. Unsorted libraries were generated from 2 million PBMCs. These cells had been stored in RNAlater at -80 C. Source material: PBMCs. The receptor was isolated from a woman younger than 45 with multiple sclerosis. This chain links TRBV4-1 with TRBJ1-5, with D hard to call. This chain's CDR3 is CASSQDGNQPQHF. The CDR3, as DNA: TGCGCCAGCAGCCAAGACGGTAATCAGCCCCAGCATTTT.